One and the same sample provided the 30 T cell receptor beta chains below, sequenced in a study of blood T cell repertoires in COVID-19 (dated by TCRdb to the early 2020s). Preparation of the library involved the immunoSEQ multiplex PCR assay. The table comes from immuneACCESS by way of TCRdb, which keeps in-frame sequences with V and J called. Part of the clones is missing from these tables; in studies checked, under half for an unresolved V gene and the rest for unknown reasons. For this sample the table gives roughly 100,000 clones, of which approximately 80% were detected only once. The ten largest make up 6.2% of the sample. Sequencing was carried out using peripheral blood. The source of these receptors is a man older than 75 with COVID-19, enrolled during active disease.

By frequency in the sample, this clone is medium-sized. The chain is built from TRBV28 and TRBJ1-5; 11 nucleotides agree with TRBD1. The CDR3 consists of 17 residues. Trimming took 7 bases from V and 5 from J; bases not matched to a gene: 13. Germline V lookup: CDR1 MDHEN, CDR2 SYDVKM. The CDR3 bases are TGTGCCAGCACCGGGGCGGACAGGGGGCTTAAGGATCAGCCCCAGCATTTT. Amino acids: CASTGADRGLKDQPQHF.

The chain recombines TRBV30 with TRBJ1-3; D perhaps matches TRBD1 (6 bases). Germline CDR1 and CDR2: GTSNPN and SVGIG (reference sequence). The CDR3 extends over 14 amino acids. The V end lost 4 bases, the J end lost 0 bases, and 10 bases lay between the germline ends. CDR3 region: CAWTQGSSGNTIYF. DNA of the CDR3: TGTGCCTGGACCCAGGGGAGCTCTGGAAACACCATATATTTT.

This clone came up a few times. The chain couples TRBV5-4 to TRBJ2-4, with D possibly being TRBD2 (7 bases). Per germline, CDR1 SGHNT and CDR2 YYREEE (reference sequence). The V gene lost 4 bases and the J gene lost 1 base, with 18 bases spanning the gap. The CDR3 extends over 17 amino acids. The CDR3 nucleotides are TGTGCCAGCAGCCCGGGGGGCAGACCCCTGGCCAAAAACATTCAGTACTTC. Amino acids: CASSPGGRPLAKNIQYF.

This chain joins TRBV18 and TRBJ1-3; tentative D call: TRBD1 (5 bases). Germline V gives CDR1 KGHSH, CDR2 LQKENI. V gave up 3 bases and J gave up 0 bases, with 9 bases separating them. The length of the CDR3 is 15 residues. The DNA of the CDR3 is TGTGCCAGCTCACCTTCACAGGCCTCTGGAAACACCATATATTTT. Protein product: CASSPSQASGNTIYF.

This sequence joins TRBV13 and TRBJ1-6; 8 bases align to TRBD1. CDR1 is PRHDT, CDR2 FYEKMQ, per germline (reference sequence). The CDR3 length is 15 residues. Unmatched junction bases numbered 5, after V lost 0 bases and J lost 10 bases. CDR3 amino acids: CASSLGDRAKSPLHF. CDR3 nucleotides: TGTGCCAGCAGCTTAGGGGACAGGGCAAAATCACCCCTCCACTTT. Filled out from reference TRBV13 and TRBJ1-6, the complete variable domain reads AAGVIQSPRHLIKEKRETATLKCYPIPRHDTVYWYQQGPGQDPQFLISFYEKMQSDKGSIPDRFSAQQFSDYHSELNMSSLELGDSALYFCASSLGDRAKSPLHFGNGTRLTVT.

The J gene is TRBJ2-1, the V gene TRBV28; 7 nucleotides match TRBD2. V was pared by 6 bases and J by 12 bases, with 14 bases of the junction left unmatched. The CDR3 contains 14 residues. CDR1 MDHEN and CDR2 SYDVKM come from the germline V gene. Here the CDR3 reads CASSLTGGGTLQFF. As DNA, the CDR3 is TGTGCCAGCAGCCTTACGGGGGGAGGCACACTGCAGTTCTTC.

CDR3 protein: CASSPDGQGARGYTF. The CDR3, as DNA: TGTGCCAGCTCCCCGGACGGCCAGGGGGCGCGGGGCTACACCTTC. The chain combines TRBV4-2 with TRBJ1-2; 8 bases map to TRBD1. CDR3 length equals 15 residues. V lost 8 bases and J lost 8; bases outside the gene matches: 16. In germline, CDR1 is LGHNA, CDR2 YNFKEQ.

This chain joins TRBV9 and TRBJ2-4, with D perhaps TRBD2 (5 bases). Trimming removed 1 base at V and 4 bases at J, with 9 bases between. The V gene's germline CDR1 is SGDLS and CDR2 YYNGEE. The CDR3 consists of 14 residues. CDR3 region: CASSVYPGKNIQYF. The CDR3 DNA follows: TGTGCCAGCAGCGTATACCCGGGGAAAAACATTCAGTACTTC.

The chain employs TRBV7-3 and TRBJ2-3; 7 nucleotides agree with TRBD2. The germline CDR1 and CDR2 sequences are SGHTA and FQGTGA. V was clipped by 2 bases and J by 4 bases; unmatched bases: 0. The CDR3 is 13 residues long. CDR3 in amino acids: CASSLGLADTQYF. Here the CDR3 DNA reads TGTGCCAGCAGCTTAGGACTAGCAGATACGCAGTATTTT.

The chain couples TRBV6-1 to TRBJ1-2; TRBD1 might be the D (5 bases). The CDR3 totals 13 residues. CDR1 is MNHNS and CDR2 is SASEGT in the germline V gene. Trimming shortened V by 6 bases and J by 7 bases, and 15 bases separated the two germline ends. CDR3 loop: CASSRSGGGGYTF. The CDR3 DNA is TGTGCCAGCAGCCGTTCGGGGGGAGGTGGCTACACCTTC.

This chain joins TRBV9 and TRBJ2-1; 7 nucleotides agree with TRBD2. Germline-derived CDR1 and CDR2 are SGDLS and YYNGEE. The CDR3 extends over 16 amino acids. Trimming took 4 bases from V and 5 from J; bases not matched to a gene: 12. In DNA form, the CDR3 reads TGTGCCAGCAGCAACAGGCGCCTAGCGGCCGACAATGAGCAGTTCTTC. This codes for CASSNRRLAADNEQFF. Based on the CDR3 plus reference TRBV9 and TRBJ2-1, the full variable domain is DSGVTQTPKHLITATGQRVTLRCSPRSGDLSVYWYQQSLDQGLQFLIQYYNGEERAKGNILERFSAQQFPDLHSELNLSSLELGDSALYFCASSNRRLAADNEQFFGPGTRLTVL.

This clone was detected only once. This chain connects TRBV7-2 to TRBJ2-7; 13 bases are shared with TRBD2. The ends lost 5 bases at V and 7 bases at J; junction bases unmatched: 8. Germline-derived CDR1 and CDR2 are SGHTA and FQGNSA. The length of the CDR3 is 15 residues. This chain's CDR3 is CASSPGLAGASEQYF. The DNA for the CDR3 is TGTGCCAGCAGCCCAGGACTAGCGGGAGCTTCGGAGCAGTACTTC.

This clone has just a few counts. V gene TRBV30 combines with J gene TRBJ1-1; no clear D. This CDR3 is 15 amino acids long. Germline V gene lookup returns CDR1 GTSNPN and CDR2 SVGIG (reference sequence). Trimming removed 2 bases from V and 0 bases from J, with 13 bases in between. Here the CDR3 reads CAWSPPFNLNTEAFF. The CDR3 region has the DNA TGTGCCTGGAGTCCCCCTTTTAATCTGAACACTGAAGCTTTCTTT.

The V gene is TRBV9, the J gene TRBJ2-7; D might be TRBD2 (6 bases). Germline loops: CDR1 SGDLS, CDR2 YYNGEE. The CDR3 totals 15 residues. V dropped 0 bases and J dropped 1 base, with 11 bases sitting between them. The CDR3 DNA reads as TGTGCCAGCAGCGTAGCTCCGGGAGTTTCCTACGAGCAGTACTTC. This encodes CASSVAPGVSYEQYF.

The sample holds a few counts of this clone. This chain links TRBV6-2 or TRBV6-3 with TRBJ2-7; tentative D call: TRBD1 (5 bases). From germline, CDR1 is MNHEY and CDR2 SVGEGT. V was clipped by 3 bases and J by 5 bases, with 11 bases between them. This CDR3 has 13 amino acids. CDR3 DNA sequence: TGTGCCAGCAGTTATTGGGCAGGGAACGAGCAGTACTTC. Translating gives CASSYWAGNEQYF.

The chain is built from TRBV27 and TRBJ2-7, with unresolved D. The V end was cut by 0 bases, the J end by 0 bases, with 9 bases between. The germline V gene encodes CDR1 MNHEY and CDR2 SMNVEV (reference sequence). The CDR3 covers 15 residues. The CDR3 nucleotides read TGTGCCAGCAGTTTATCACTTAGGAGCTCCTACGAGCAGTACTTC. It yields the protein CASSLSLRSSYEQYF.

This rearrangement joins TRBV9 to TRBJ2-3; 7 positions match TRBD1. CDR3 length: 15 residues. J lost 0 bases, V lost 7 bases, and 8 bases had no gene match. Per the germline V gene, CDR1 is SGDLS and CDR2 is YYNGEE. The CDR3 DNA follows: TGTGCCAGCGGACCCCCGGGACAGAGCACAGATACGCAGTATTTT. Protein sequence: CASGPPGQSTDTQYF.

The rearrangement joins TRBV7-9 to TRBJ2-7; 14 bases map to TRBD2. This CDR3 has 19 residues. The junction had 14 bases not matched to a gene; V was cut back by 3 bases and J by 4 bases. Germline CDR1 is SEHNR and CDR2 is FQNEAQ (reference sequence). The DNA of the CDR3 is TGTGCCAGCAGCTTCCCCGGGACTAGCGGGGGAACCTCGCTATACGAGCAGTACTTC. Its translation: CASSFPGTSGGTSLYEQYF.

The chain employs TRBV18 and TRBJ2-3, with unresolved D. In germline, CDR1 is KGHSH, CDR2 LQKENI. CDR3 length: 16 residues. V lost 0 bases and J 0 bases, leaving 10 bases between the germline ends. The CDR3 nucleotides read TGTGCCAGCTCACCACCGGTCACGGGTAGCACAGATACGCAGTATTTT. This codes for CASSPPVTGSTDTQYF.

This clone appeared a single time. The chain uses TRBV25-1 and TRBJ2-2, with 10 bases matching TRBD2. CDR3 length: 17 residues. Germline V CDR1 and CDR2: MGHDK, SYGVNS. Trimming at V came to 0 bases and at J to 4 bases, leaving 5 bases not matched to a gene. CDR3 coding DNA: TGTGCCAGCAGTGAATATGACGGGACTAGCGCCACCGGGGAGCTGTTTTTT. Translating gives CASSEYDGTSATGELFF.

The chain carries TRBV2 and TRBJ1-4; 10 bases are a match to TRBD1. Losses at the gene ends were 5 bases for V and 4 bases for J; bases not matched to a gene: 4. There are 15 residues in the CDR3. Germline V lookup: CDR1 SNHLY, CDR2 FYNNEI. Here the CDR3 reads CASSQGQGGNEKLFF. The CDR3 DNA reads TGTGCCAGCAGTCAAGGACAGGGGGGTAATGAAAAACTGTTTTTT.

The rearrangement uses TRBV7-3 and TRBJ2-1, with a weak D call TRBD2 (6 bases). This CDR3 region has 13 residues. The ends were cut back, 5 bases at V and 3 bases at J, with 8 bases in the middle. Germline CDR1 and CDR2: SGHTA and FQGTGA. The CDR3 is CASSEEGYNEQFF. The CDR3 bases are TGTGCCAGCAGCGAGGAGGGCTACAATGAGCAGTTCTTC.

The chain uses TRBV10-3 and TRBJ2-7; the match to TRBD1 covers 8 bases. J lost 5 bases, V lost 0 bases, and 15 bases had no gene match. The CDR3 extends over 18 amino acids. The V gene's germline CDR1 is ENHRY and CDR2 SYGVKD. CDR3 sequence: CAISESGVRQGFVDEQYF. The CDR3, as DNA: TGTGCCATCAGTGAGTCCGGGGTTAGACAGGGGTTCGTTGACGAGCAGTACTTC.

Many counts were recorded for this clone. This CDR3 reads CASSGRGDYEQYF. The CDR3 nucleotides read TGTGCCAGTTCCGGGAGGGGGGACTACGAGCAGTACTTC. The gene calls are TRBV19 and TRBJ2-7; TRBD2 agrees at 8 bases. This CDR3 has 13 amino acids. Germline CDR1 LNHDA, CDR2 SQIVND (reference sequence). Germline trimming cut 8 bases from V and 3 bases from J; bases unmatched to any gene: 6.

This clone is a singleton in its sample. V is TRBV28 and J is TRBJ2-3; no firm D call. Germline assignment: CDR1 MDHEN and CDR2 SYDVKM. This CDR3 contains 13 residues. V was cut by 10 bases and J by 0 bases, with 11 bases left in between. The CDR3 region has the DNA TGTGCCACCTACCACAGTAGCACAGATACGCAGTATTTT. Its protein product is CATYHSSTDTQYF.

The chain uses TRBV4-1 and TRBJ2-4; TRBD2 aligns across 13 bases. Trimming removed 2 bases from V and 6 bases from J; junction bases left unmatched: 4. This CDR3 has 16 residues. Germline loops: CDR1 MGHRA, CDR2 YSYEKL. Here the CDR3 reads CASSQTSGREGNIQYF. DNA of the CDR3: TGCGCCAGCAGCCAAACTAGCGGGAGGGAGGGAAACATTCAGTACTTC.

The CDR3 here is CASSVGGTSGSDEQFF. CDR3 DNA sequence: TGTGCCAGCAGCGTAGGGGGGACTAGCGGGAGTGATGAGCAGTTCTTC. The chain links TRBV9 to TRBJ2-1, with TRBD2 matching over 14 bases. The CDR3 is 16 amino acids. Germline CDR1 and CDR2: SGDLS and YYNGEE. Trimming took 0 bases from V and 8 from J; bases not matched to a gene: 4.

The chain joins TRBV4-2 to TRBJ2-7; D call uncertain. V was pared by 5 bases and J by 3 bases, with 14 bases between. Germline assignment: CDR1 LGHNA and CDR2 YNFKEQ. The CDR3 sequence is 14 residues long. The DNA of the CDR3 is TGTGCCAGCAGCTCCGATGGAGCCCTCTACGAGCAGTACTTC. Encoded protein: CASSSDGALYEQYF.

This chain connects TRBV6-5 to TRBJ2-3, with no clear D. Deletions cut 7 bases from V and 4 bases from J, with 15 bases between. The germline V gene encodes CDR1 MNHEY and CDR2 SVGAGI. This CDR3 contains 14 residues. The CDR3 region is CASTRSRTADTQYF. The CDR3 coding sequence is TGTGCCAGCACACGGTCGAGAACCGCAGATACGCAGTATTTT.

The V call is TRBV5-1, the J call TRBJ2-7; tentative D call: TRBD2 (6 bases). V lost 0 bases, J lost 5 bases, and 9 bases lay in between. CDR1 and CDR2 from the germline V gene are SGHRS and YFSETQ. The CDR3 totals 13 residues. The DNA of the CDR3 is TGCGCCAGCAGCTTGGCCTGGGGGGACGAGCAGTACTTC. Translated, it gives CASSLAWGDEQYF. The variable domain in full, completed from reference TRBV5-1 and TRBJ2-7, reads KAGVTQTPRYLIKTRGQQVTLSCSPISGHRSVSWYQQTPGQGLQFLFEYFSETQRNKGNFPGRFSGRQFSNSRSEMNVSTLELGDSALYLCASSLAWGDEQYFGPGTRLTVT.